These 10 T cell receptor beta chains were sequenced from one sample in a study of shared T cell receptors in the human thymus. Sequenced by immunoSEQ multiplex PCR; TCRdb stores in-frame clones only, minus some. Seen here are 550,000 to 800,000 clones, 80% to 90% observed once, and the top ten hold about 0.0098%. These data also featured in a second study, about human thymus T cells.

The sample taken for sequencing was thymocytes. The receptors were sampled from a girl less than two years old with a congenital heart defect.

This clone occurred once. The V and J genes are TRBV7-9 and TRBJ1-5; TRBD1 agrees at 8 bases. J lost 3 bases, V lost 5 bases, and 9 bases had no gene match. Germline CDR1 reads SEHNR; CDR2 reads FQNEAQ (reference sequence). CDR3 length: 16 amino acids. In DNA form, the CDR3 reads TGTGCCAGCAGCAGCACGACAGGGGCCCACAATCAGCCCCAGCATTTT. It specifies CASSSTTGAHNQPQHF. The whole variable domain, remainder taken from reference TRBV7-9 and TRBJ1-5, is DTGVSQNPRHKITKRGQNVTFRCDPISEHNRLYWYRQTLGQGPEFLTYFQNEAQLEKSRLLSDRFSAERPKGSFSTLEIQRTEQGDSAMYLCASSSTTGAHNQPQHFGDGTRLSIL.

The chain recombines TRBV11-1 with TRBJ1-5; D not resolved. Germline CDR1 and CDR2: SGHAT and FQDESV (reference sequence). This CDR3 has 13 amino acids. Between the trimmed V and J ends, which lost 5 bases and 5 bases, there was a span of 10 bases. The CDR3 is CASSPEGDQPQHF. DNA for the CDR3: TGTGCCAGCAGCCCTGAGGGCGATCAGCCCCAGCATTTT.

The chain carries TRBV5-1 and TRBJ2-5; a weak D match, TRBD1 (6 bases). The germline CDR1 and CDR2 sequences are SGHRS and YFSETQ. CDR3 size: 18 residues. Trimming pared 3 bases from V and 5 bases from J, leaving 26 bases between. The CDR3 DNA follows: TGCGCCAGCAGCTCTGACGGACAGCCGGGGCAAGTTCGGGAGACCCAGTACTTC. It translates to CASSSDGQPGQVRETQYF.

This clone has only a few counts. This CDR3 is CASSVVRAPRGTTNEKLFF. CDR3 DNA sequence: TGTGCCAGCAGTGTTGTTAGGGCGCCTAGGGGAACAACTAATGAAAAACTGTTTTTT. J is TRBJ1-4 and V is TRBV6-1; D is perhaps TRBD1 (5 bases). The CDR3 loop spans 19 amino acids. V lost 4 bases and J 0 bases, leaving 21 bases between the germline ends. Germline assignment: CDR1 MNHNS and CDR2 SASEGT.

This chain joins TRBV4-1 and TRBJ2-6; 9 nucleotides line up with TRBD1. J lost 4 bases, V lost 1 base, and 8 bases had no gene match. CDR1 MGHRA and CDR2 YSYEKL come from the germline V gene. The CDR3 is made up of 18 amino acids. CDR3 loop: CASSQVEDRGPGANVLTF. CDR3 in DNA: TGCGCCAGCAGCCAAGTTGAGGACAGGGGTCCAGGGGCCAACGTCCTGACTTTC.

The genes are TRBV6-4 and TRBJ2-3; D is possibly TRBD1 (5 bases). CDR1 MRHNA and CDR2 SNTAGT come from the germline V gene. The V end lost 5 bases, the J end lost 0 bases, and 12 bases lay between the germline ends. The CDR3 spans 15 residues. The CDR3 sequence: CASSRGVASTDTQYF. The CDR3 DNA is TGTGCCAGCAGTAGGGGCGTCGCTAGCACAGATACGCAGTATTTT.

The genes are TRBV6-5 and TRBJ1-4, with D possibly TRBD1 on 5 matching bases. This CDR3 comprises 16 residues. Germline values: CDR1 MNHEY, CDR2 SVGAGI. With 4 bases removed from V and 10 bases from J, the gap between germline ends came to 22 bases. CDR3 in DNA: TGTGCCAGCAGTTTACCGGGACGGGGGGACCTGGGAAAACTGTTTTTT. Residues: CASSLPGRGDLGKLFF.

The rearrangement joins TRBV12-5 to TRBJ1-2; D gene uncertain. CDR3 length: 13 amino acids. Germline CDR1 LGHNT, CDR2 FRNRAP. V lost 7 bases and J 8 bases, leaving 17 bases between the germline ends. In DNA form, the CDR3 reads TGTGCTAGTGTTCGTGATCAGGTCGGCGGCTACACCTTC. This sequence encodes CASVRDQVGGYTF.

The chain recombines TRBV6-1 with TRBJ2-3, with 7 bases lining up with TRBD2. Germline CDR1 MNHNS, CDR2 SASEGT. The CDR3 contains 17 residues. Germline trimming cut 4 bases from V and 2 bases from J; bases unmatched to any gene: 12. CDR3 nucleotide sequence: TGTGCCAGCAGTGGGGGTGGAGCGGGGCCTTTCACAGATACGCAGTATTTT. Protein sequence: CASSGGGAGPFTDTQYF.

V and J are TRBV5-1 and TRBJ2-7, with TRBD2 matching 8 bases. In germline, CDR1 is SGHRS, CDR2 YFSETQ. Trimming took 4 bases from V and 7 from J; bases not matched to a gene: 7. The CDR3 consists of 13 residues. CDR3 protein: CASSPPGGCEQYF. The CDR3 DNA reads TGCGCCAGCAGCCCCCCGGGGGGGTGTGAGCAGTACTTC.